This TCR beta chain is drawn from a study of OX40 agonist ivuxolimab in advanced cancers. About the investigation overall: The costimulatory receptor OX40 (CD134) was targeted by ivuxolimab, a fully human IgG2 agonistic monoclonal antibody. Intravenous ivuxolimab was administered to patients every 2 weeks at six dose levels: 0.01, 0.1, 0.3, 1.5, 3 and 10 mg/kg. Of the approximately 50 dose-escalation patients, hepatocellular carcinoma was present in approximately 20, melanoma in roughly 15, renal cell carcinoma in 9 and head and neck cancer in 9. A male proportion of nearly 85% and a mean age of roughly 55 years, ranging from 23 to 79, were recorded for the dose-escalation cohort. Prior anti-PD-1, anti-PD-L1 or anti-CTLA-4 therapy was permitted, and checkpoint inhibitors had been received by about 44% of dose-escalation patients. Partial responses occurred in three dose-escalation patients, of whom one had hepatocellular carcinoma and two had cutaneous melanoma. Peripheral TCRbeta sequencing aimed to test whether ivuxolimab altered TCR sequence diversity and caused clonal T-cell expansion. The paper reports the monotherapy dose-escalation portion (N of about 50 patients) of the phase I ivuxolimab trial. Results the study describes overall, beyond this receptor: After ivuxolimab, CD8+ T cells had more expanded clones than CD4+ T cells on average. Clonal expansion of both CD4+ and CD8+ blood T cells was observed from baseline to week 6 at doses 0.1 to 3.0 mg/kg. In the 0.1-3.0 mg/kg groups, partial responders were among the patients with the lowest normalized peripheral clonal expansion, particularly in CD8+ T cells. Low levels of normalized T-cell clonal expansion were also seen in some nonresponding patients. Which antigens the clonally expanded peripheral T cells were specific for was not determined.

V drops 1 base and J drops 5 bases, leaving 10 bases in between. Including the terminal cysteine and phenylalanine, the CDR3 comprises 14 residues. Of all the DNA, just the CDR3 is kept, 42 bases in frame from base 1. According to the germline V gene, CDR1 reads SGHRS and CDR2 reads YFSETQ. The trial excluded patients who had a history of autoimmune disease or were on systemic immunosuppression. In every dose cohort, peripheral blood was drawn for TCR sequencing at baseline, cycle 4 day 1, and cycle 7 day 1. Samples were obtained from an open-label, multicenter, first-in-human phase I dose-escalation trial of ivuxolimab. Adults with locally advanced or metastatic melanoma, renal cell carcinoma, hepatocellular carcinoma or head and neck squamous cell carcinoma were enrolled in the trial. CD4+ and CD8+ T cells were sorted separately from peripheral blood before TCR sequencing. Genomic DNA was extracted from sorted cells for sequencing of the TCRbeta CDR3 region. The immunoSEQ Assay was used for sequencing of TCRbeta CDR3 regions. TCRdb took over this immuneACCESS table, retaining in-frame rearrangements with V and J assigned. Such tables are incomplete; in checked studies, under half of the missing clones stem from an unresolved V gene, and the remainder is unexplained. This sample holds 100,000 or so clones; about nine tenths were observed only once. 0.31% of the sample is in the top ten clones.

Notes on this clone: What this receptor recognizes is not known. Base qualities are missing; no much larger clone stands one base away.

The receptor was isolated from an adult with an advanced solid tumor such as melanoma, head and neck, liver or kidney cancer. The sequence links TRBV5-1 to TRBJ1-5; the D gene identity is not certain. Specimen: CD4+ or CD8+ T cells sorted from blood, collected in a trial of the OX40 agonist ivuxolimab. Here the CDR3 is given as CASSLRSGDQPQHF. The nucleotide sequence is TGCGCCAGCAGCTTGAGGTCAGGAGATCAGCCCCAGCATTTT.